The clone carrying this T cell receptor beta chain came up many times. What it recognizes is unknown. The CDR3 loop spans 14 amino acids. CDR1 and CDR2 from the germline V gene are SGHRS and YFSETQ. Trimming took 0 bases from V and 4 from J; bases not matched to a gene: 2. Study observations and caveats: Tumor Tregs overlapped most with tumor, then blood, naive CD4+ cells.

MiXCR, applied by TCRdb to the 5' RACE reads, yields one record per CDR3 protein. The table lists 10,000 to 15,000 distinct CDR3 sequences, roughly a quarter of them singletons. Material: naive CD4+ T cells sorted from blood. Described subset: naive CD4+ T cells, CD4+CD45RA+CD25-. The chain joins TRBV5-1 to TRBJ1-2; 8 nucleotides match TRBD1. The TCR was taken from a female donor with breast cancer. The CDR3 sequence: CASSLGQGIYGYTF. CDR3 nucleotides: TGCGCCAGCAGCTTGGGACAGGGGATCTATGGCTACACCTTC.